This TCR beta chain was sequenced during a study of blood T cell repertoires in COVID-19 (dated by TCRdb to 2020 to 2022). Notes on the research overall: Collaborator samples came from the United States, Italy and Spain and covered acute and convalescent phases of COVID-19. The prospective study material was composed of cDNA or gDNA derived from T cells, B-cell-depleted T cells, or PBMCs. The dataset comprised deeply sampled blood TCRbeta repertoires from subjects exposed to, actively infected with, or recovered from COVID-19. A freely available public database, intended as a resource for researchers studying the immune response to SARS-CoV-2, is where the repertoires were released. The samples were drawn from two sources: the first 160 participants of the ongoing ImmuneRACE study, and 1,000 to 1,500 subjects contributed by 6 global collaborators. The sample metadata nearly always contained a de-identified subject ID, COVID-19 status, age in years and sex. Where HLA class I and class II types were available, the types were taken from metadata supplied by the sample provider, not from assay-based typing. Findings and caveats that apply to the study as a whole: The amount of clinical and demographic metadata varied by source and participant and was provided uncurated.

TCRbeta CDR3 regions were amplified from genomic DNA by means of the immunoSEQ Assay, a bias-controlled multiplex PCR. The original pipeline was this. The number of nucleated cells in each sample was estimated by amplification of reference gene primers within the assay. Sequence reads were collapsed and filtered to measure the absolute abundance of every unique TCRbeta CDR3 rearrangement. For each sample, productive Simpson clonality was calculated by taking the square root of Simpson's diversity index across productive rearrangements. Not all clones reach the TCRdb copy of this immuneACCESS table, which keeps in-frame sequences only. Checked studies attribute under half of the gap to unresolved V genes and leave the rest unexplained. V and J calls and clone size follow that table, whereas D and trimming were derived from the DNA. The sample yields 200,000 or so clones; around 81% were counted once. The ten largest clones add up to around 7% of the sample.

Enrolling through a virtual design, the prospective study's participants ranged in age from roughly 18 to 89 years and lived across roughly 24 United States geographic areas. In the prospective study, cohorts were assigned on the basis of participant-reported clinical history obtained from a screening survey and a study questionnaire. In the prospective study, whole blood, serum and a nasopharyngeal or oropharyngeal swab were collected from each participant by mobile phlebotomists. Prospective study participants could optionally give additional blood draws and questionnaires over an approximately two-month period. Before DNA extraction, prospective study blood samples were shipped either frozen or at room temperature. Comment on this clone: Its antigen is still unknown. Base qualities were left out, and no much larger clone turns up one base away.

Per the germline V gene, MDHEN is the CDR1 and SYDVKM is the CDR2. At the junction V is shortened by 5 bases and J by 4 bases, with 12 bases in between. The CDR3, cysteine through phenylalanine, is 14 amino acids long. Left in the record is the CDR3 DNA by itself, 42 bases read in frame from the first base. This receptor was identified in a woman in her thirties or forties with acute COVID-19. The rearranged segments are TRBV28 and TRBJ1-3; there is no confident call for the D gene. Sequencing was performed on PBMCs or T cells enriched from blood (not recorded which). The CDR3 in this case is CASSPTPFGNTIYF. The DNA sequence is as follows: TGTGCCAGCAGTCCCACTCCATTCGGAAACACCATATATTTT. The CDR3, completed at both ends by the reference TRBV28 and TRBJ1-3 genes, gives the full variable domain DVKVTQSSRYLVKRTGEKVFLECVQDMDHENMFWYRQDPGLGLRLIYFSYDVKMKEKGDIPEGYSVSREKKERFSLILESASTNQTSMYLCASSPTPFGNTIYFGEGSWLTVV.